Below, 15 T cell receptor beta chains from the same sample are listed, as sequenced in a study of cytomegalovirus exposure and HLA in healthy donors. Vbeta (60) and Jbeta (13) primers were used in the PCR. Some clones are missing from TCRdb's copy, which holds only in-frame ones; the method was immunoSEQ multiplex PCR. Counted here are 100,000 to 150,000 clones, 60% to 85% occurring once; the ten biggest clones make up 0.95% to 1.5%. The sequencing input was PBMCs. All receptors derive from a female donor in good health and CMV-seronegative.

The V and J genes are TRBV5-8 and TRBJ2-1, with TRBD2 identical over 11 bases. With 0 bases clipped from V and 6 bases from J, the junction kept 2 bases outside the gene matches. The CDR3 spans 15 residues. The germline V gene has CDR1 SGHTS and CDR2 YDEGEE. The CDR3 DNA reads TGTGCCAGCAGCTTGGGGACTAGCGGGTTCAATGAGCAGTTCTTC. Translating it yields CASSLGTSGFNEQFF.

The chain has TRBV14 and TRBJ2-7; D not resolved. V shed 0 bases and J shed 2 bases, with 2 bases lying between them. CDR3 length equals 12 residues. Germline values: CDR1 SGHDN, CDR2 FVKESK. CDR3 coding DNA: TGTGCCAGCAGCCAAGATACCTACGAGCAGTACTTC. Translation gives CASSQDTYEQYF. Looking up the rest from reference TRBV14 and TRBJ2-7 gives the full variable domain: EAGVTQFPSHSVIEKGQTVTLRCDPISGHDNLYWYRRVMGKEIKFLLHFVKESKQDESGMPNNRFLAERTGGTYSTLKVQPAELEDSGVYFCASSQDTYEQYFGPGTRLTVT.

The chain has TRBV5-1 and TRBJ2-1, with a weak D call TRBD2 (6 bases). V was pared by 3 bases and J by 5 bases, with 15 bases between. Germline CDR1 reads SGHRS; CDR2 reads YFSETQ. The CDR3 is 15 amino acids. The CDR3 loop is CASSSDRGSHNEQFF. CDR3 bases: TGCGCCAGCAGCTCTGATCGGGGGAGCCACAATGAGCAGTTCTTC.

The chain uses TRBV7-8 and TRBJ2-1, with 7 bases matching TRBD2. Looked up from germline, CDR1 is SGHVS and CDR2 is FQNEAQ. With 0 bases clipped from V and 4 bases from J, the junction kept 6 bases outside the gene matches. This CDR3 has 16 amino acids. Here the CDR3 reads CASSLASGRAYNEQFF. As DNA, the CDR3 is TGTGCCAGCAGCTTAGCTAGCGGGCGGGCTTACAATGAGCAGTTCTTC. Supplemented by reference TRBV7-8 and TRBJ2-1, the full variable domain reads GAGVSQSPRYKVAKRGQDVALRCDPISGHVSLFWYQQALGQGPEFLTYFQNEAQLDKSGLPSDRFFAERPEGSVSTLKIQRTQQEDSAVYLCASSLASGRAYNEQFFGPGTRLTVL.

The chain couples TRBV7-9 to TRBJ2-7, with 8 bases fitting TRBD1. CDR3 length: 12 amino acids. With 10 bases clipped from V and 5 bases from J, the junction kept 7 bases outside the gene matches. Germline lookup yields CDR1 SEHNR and CDR2 FQNEAQ (reference sequence). The CDR3 is CATRTGWNEQYF. The DNA for the CDR3 is TGTGCCACCCGGACAGGGTGGAACGAGCAGTACTTC.

The chain couples TRBV9 to TRBJ2-1; D call uncertain. Germline lookup yields CDR1 SGDLS and CDR2 YYNGEE. With 3 bases removed from V and 6 bases from J, the gap between germline ends came to 7 bases. This CDR3 is 12 amino acids long. CDR3 in DNA: TGTGCCAGCAGCGAAAGCCGCAATGAGCAGTTCTTC. This encodes CASSESRNEQFF.

The V call is TRBV2, the J call TRBJ2-5, with a weak D call TRBD2 (6 bases). The DNA end is more similar to TRBJ2-7, so the J call may be wrong. This CDR3 has 15 amino acids. Germline V gene lookup returns CDR1 SNHLY and CDR2 FYNNEI. CDR3 bases: TGTGCCAGCAGTGAATTAACGGGACTCCTCTACGAGCAGTACTTC. It encodes CASSELTGLLYEQYF.

About this clone itself: The sample carries other DNA sequences with the same CDR3. This chain joins TRBV21-1 and TRBJ1-5; the table's D call, TRBD1, has no DNA check behind it. TRBV21-1 is reported as a pseudogene. This CDR3 comprises 18 residues. In DNA, the CDR3 is TGTGCCAGCAGCAAAGCGTATTTGTCGGACAGACCTAAGGTGGCCCAGCATTTT. Amino acids: CASSKAYLSDRPKVAQHF.

The J gene is TRBJ2-5, the V gene TRBV19; 10 nucleotides align to TRBD1. Germline CDR1 LNHDA, CDR2 SQIVND (reference sequence). V dropped 0 bases and J dropped 10; count of bases not matched to a gene: 2. The CDR3 covers 13 residues. CDR3 loop: CASSIEGQGIQYF. The CDR3 nucleotides read TGTGCCAGTAGTATAGAGGGACAGGGGATCCAGTACTTC.

This clone was seen only a few times. The chain links TRBV2 to TRBJ1-3; the match to TRBD1 covers 7 bases. Per the germline V gene, CDR1 is SNHLY and CDR2 is FYNNEI. V shed 7 bases and J 1 base; nucleotides not matched to a gene: 4. The CDR3 is 14 amino acids. Written as DNA, the CDR3 is TGTGCCAGCAAGATACAGGGGTCTGGAAACACCATATATTTT. Protein: CASKIQGSGNTIYF.

The chain links TRBV9 to TRBJ2-2; D remains ambiguous. V shed 4 bases and J shed 0 bases, with 7 bases lying between them. The CDR3 totals 14 residues. The germline gives CDR1 SGDLS, CDR2 YYNGEE. This CDR3 reads CASSKGANTGELFF. The CDR3 nucleotides are TGTGCCAGCAGCAAAGGAGCGAACACCGGGGAGCTGTTTTTT.

The J gene is TRBJ1-5, the V gene TRBV6-6; 8 positions agree with TRBD1. The CDR3 spans 15 residues. The V gene end was trimmed by 7 bases and the J gene end by 5 bases; junction bases not matched to a gene: 10. The germline V gene has CDR1 MNHNY and CDR2 SVGAGI (reference sequence). Written as DNA, the CDR3 is TGTGCCAGCAATTATGGACAGGGTTTTGATCAGCCCCAGCATTTT. Its translation is CASNYGQGFDQPQHF.

The V call is TRBV30, the J call TRBJ2-1; D is possibly TRBD2 (6 bases). CDR1 GTSNPN and CDR2 SVGIG come from the germline V gene (reference sequence). The germline V and J ends were trimmed by 8 bases and 0 bases, with 11 bases remaining between them. This CDR3 is built from 13 residues. As DNA, the CDR3 is TGTGCCCGGGCCGGGAGCTCCTACAATGAGCAGTTCTTC. This encodes CARAGSSYNEQFF.

The V gene is TRBV6-1, the J gene TRBJ1-5; no clear D gene. The CDR3 contains 12 residues. Germline V lookup: CDR1 MNHNS, CDR2 SASEGT. With 2 bases removed from V and 8 bases from J, the gap between germline ends came to 7 bases. The CDR3 loop reads CASSELVEPQHF. The CDR3 DNA follows: TGTGCCAGCAGTGAATTAGTGGAGCCCCAGCATTTT.

V is TRBV5-1 and J is TRBJ2-1; 10 bases agree with TRBD2. CDR1 is SGHRS, CDR2 YFSETQ, per germline. The CDR3 spans 15 residues. After removal of 0 bases from V and 7 bases from J, the junction contained 4 bases not matched to a gene. In nucleotides, the CDR3 is TGCGCCAGCAGCTTGGTGGCTAGCGGGAGTAATGAGCAGTTCTTC. It translates to CASSLVASGSNEQFF.